This TCR beta chain was sequenced in a study of T cell responses to AZD1222 COVID-19 vaccine. V lost 0 bases to trimming and J lost 5 bases, with 11 bases between them. This CDR3 is 14 amino acids long. The germline CDR1 and CDR2 sequences are SGDLS and YYNGEE. Study-level points and caveats: The peak T cell response came first, and repertoires were sampled only after it. Among vaccine-associated CD4 TCRs, coverage spanned spike, with dominance at 160-218 and 743-854.

The protocol was immunoSEQ multiplex PCR, while the TCRdb copy is restricted to in-frame clones and leaves out a portion. The data show roughly 130,000 clones, 91% seen once. Comment on this clone: Its antigen is unknown.

This sample comprised peripheral blood, obtained on day 0 of AZD1222 vaccination. The rearrangement joins TRBV9 to TRBJ1-2, with D unclear. The receptor comes from an adult in good health. For the CDR3, the DNA is TGTGCCAGCAGCGTAGCGACGGCCTCATATGGCTACACCTTC. Protein sequence: CASSVATASYGYTF.